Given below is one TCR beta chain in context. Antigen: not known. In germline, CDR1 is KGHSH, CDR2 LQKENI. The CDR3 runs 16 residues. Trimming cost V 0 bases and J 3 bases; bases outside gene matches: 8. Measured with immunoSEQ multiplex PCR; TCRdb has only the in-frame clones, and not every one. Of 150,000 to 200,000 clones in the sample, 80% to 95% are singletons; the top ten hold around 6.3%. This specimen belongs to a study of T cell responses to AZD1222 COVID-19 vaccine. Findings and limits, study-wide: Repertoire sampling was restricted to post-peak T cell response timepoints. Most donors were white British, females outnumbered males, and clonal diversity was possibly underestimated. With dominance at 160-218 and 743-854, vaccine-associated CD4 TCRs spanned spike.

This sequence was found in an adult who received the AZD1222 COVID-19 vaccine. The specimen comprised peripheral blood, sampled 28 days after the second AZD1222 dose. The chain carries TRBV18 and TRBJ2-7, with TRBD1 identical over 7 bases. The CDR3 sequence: CASSPPGDRARYEQYF. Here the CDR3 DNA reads TGTGCCAGCTCACCACCTGGGGACAGAGCTCGCTACGAGCAGTACTTC.